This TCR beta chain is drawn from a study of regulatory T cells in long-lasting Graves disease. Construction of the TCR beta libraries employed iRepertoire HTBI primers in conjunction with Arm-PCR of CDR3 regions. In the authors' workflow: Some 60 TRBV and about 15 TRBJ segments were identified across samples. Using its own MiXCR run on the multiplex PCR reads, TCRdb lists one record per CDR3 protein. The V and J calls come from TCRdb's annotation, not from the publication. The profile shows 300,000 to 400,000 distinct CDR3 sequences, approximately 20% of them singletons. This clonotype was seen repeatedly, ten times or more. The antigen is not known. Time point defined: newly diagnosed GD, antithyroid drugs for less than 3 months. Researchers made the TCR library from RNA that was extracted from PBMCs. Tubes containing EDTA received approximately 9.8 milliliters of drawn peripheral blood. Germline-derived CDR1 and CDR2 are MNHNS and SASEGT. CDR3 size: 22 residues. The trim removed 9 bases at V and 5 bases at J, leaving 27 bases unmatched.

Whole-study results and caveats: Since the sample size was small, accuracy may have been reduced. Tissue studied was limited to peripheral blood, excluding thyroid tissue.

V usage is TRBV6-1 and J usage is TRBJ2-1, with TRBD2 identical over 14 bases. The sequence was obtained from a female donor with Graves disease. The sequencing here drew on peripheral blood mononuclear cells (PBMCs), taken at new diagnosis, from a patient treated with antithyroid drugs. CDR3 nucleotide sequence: TGTGCCAGTACCTCGGCCTCGTCGAGAGGACTAGCGGGAGGCGGGTTGGACAATGAGCAGTTCTTC. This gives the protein CASTSASSRGLAGGGLDNEQFF.